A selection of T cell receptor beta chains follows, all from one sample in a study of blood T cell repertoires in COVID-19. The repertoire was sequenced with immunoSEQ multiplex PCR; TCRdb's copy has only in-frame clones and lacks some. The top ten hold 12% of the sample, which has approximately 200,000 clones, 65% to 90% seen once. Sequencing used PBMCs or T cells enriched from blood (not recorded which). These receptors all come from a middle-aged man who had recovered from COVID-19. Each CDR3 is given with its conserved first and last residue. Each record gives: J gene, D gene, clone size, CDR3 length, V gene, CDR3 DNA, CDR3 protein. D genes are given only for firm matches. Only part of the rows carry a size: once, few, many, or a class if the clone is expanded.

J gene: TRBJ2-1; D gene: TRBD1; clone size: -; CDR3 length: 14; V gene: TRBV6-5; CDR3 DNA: TGTGCCAGCAGCCCCCAGGGGGCGTACAATGAGCAGTTCTTC; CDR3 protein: CASSPQGAYNEQFF
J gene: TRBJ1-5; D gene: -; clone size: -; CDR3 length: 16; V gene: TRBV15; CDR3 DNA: TGTGCCACCAGCAGAGACCCGACCGGAGGAAATCAGCCCCAGCATTTT; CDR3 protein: CATSRDPTGGNQPQHF
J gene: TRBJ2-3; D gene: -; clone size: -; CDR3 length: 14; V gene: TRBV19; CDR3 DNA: TGTGCCAGTAGTACCCTAGACGAGACGTATACGCAGTATTTT; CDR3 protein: CASSTLDETYTQYF
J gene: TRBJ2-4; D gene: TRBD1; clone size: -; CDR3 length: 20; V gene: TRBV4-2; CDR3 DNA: TGTGCCAGCAGCCAAGTACCCGTTGCCAAGGGGGCTGAGGCCAAAAACATTCAGTACTTC; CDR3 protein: CASSQVPVAKGAEAKNIQYF
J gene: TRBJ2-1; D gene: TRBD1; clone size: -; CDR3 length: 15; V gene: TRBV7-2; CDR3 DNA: TGTGCCAGCAGCTCGGACAGGGGGATTTGGGATGAGCAGTTCTTC; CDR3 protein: CASSSDRGIWDEQFF
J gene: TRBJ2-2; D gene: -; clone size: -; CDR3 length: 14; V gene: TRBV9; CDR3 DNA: TGTGCCAGCACCCCGGGACAGAACACCGGGGAGCTGTTTTTT; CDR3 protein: CASTPGQNTGELFF
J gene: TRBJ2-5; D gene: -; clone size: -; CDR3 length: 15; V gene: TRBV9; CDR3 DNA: TGTGCCAGCAGCGTAGACGGGGGGCCCCGTGAGACCCAGTACTTC; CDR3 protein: CASSVDGGPRETQYF
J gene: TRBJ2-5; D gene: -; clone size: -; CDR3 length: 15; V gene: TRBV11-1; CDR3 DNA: TGTGCCAGCAGCTTAGGGACTTTCCCTCAAGAGACCCAGTACTTC; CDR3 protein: CASSLGTFPQETQYF
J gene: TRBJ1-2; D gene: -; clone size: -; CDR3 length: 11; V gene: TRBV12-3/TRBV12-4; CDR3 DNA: TGTGCCAGTATCGGTGGAGGCGGCTACACCTTC; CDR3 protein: CASIGGGGYTF
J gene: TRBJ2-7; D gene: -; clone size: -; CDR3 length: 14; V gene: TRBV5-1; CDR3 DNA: TGCGCCAGCAGCTTTGGTTCAGGGGACCACGAGCAGTACTTC; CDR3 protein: CASSFGSGDHEQYF
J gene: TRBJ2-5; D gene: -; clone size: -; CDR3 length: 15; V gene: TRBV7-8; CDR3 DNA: TGTGCCAGCAGCCGAGGACAGATTAACCAAGAGACCCAGTACTTC; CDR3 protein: CASSRGQINQETQYF
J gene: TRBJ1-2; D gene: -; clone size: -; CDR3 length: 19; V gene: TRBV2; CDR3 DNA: TGTGCCAGCAGTCCACCCATTTCGACAGGAAGGAGCCTCGACTATGGCTACACCTTC; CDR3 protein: CASSPPISTGRSLDYGYTF
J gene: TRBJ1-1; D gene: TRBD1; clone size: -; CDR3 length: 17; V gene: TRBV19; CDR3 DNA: TGTGCCAGTAGTATGACGACAGGGGTCTTGGGGAACACTGAAGCTTTCTTT; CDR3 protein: CASSMTTGVLGNTEAFF
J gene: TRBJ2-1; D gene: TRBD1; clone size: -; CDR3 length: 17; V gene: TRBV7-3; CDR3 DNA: TGTGCCAGCAGCTCTCAACAGACAGGGGGCGCCTACAATGAGCAGTTCTTC; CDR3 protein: CASSSQQTGGAYNEQFF
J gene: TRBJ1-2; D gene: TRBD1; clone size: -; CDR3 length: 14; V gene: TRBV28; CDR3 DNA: TGTGCCAGCAGTTTACGGACAGGGGGCAGCGGCTACACCTTC; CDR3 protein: CASSLRTGGSGYTF
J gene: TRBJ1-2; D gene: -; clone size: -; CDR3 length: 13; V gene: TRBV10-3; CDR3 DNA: TGTGCCATCACCGCGACATCCAACTATGGCTACACCTTC; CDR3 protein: CAITATSNYGYTF
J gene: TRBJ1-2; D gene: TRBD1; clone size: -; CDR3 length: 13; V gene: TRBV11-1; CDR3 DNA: TGTGCCAGCAGCTTGCAGGGGGCGTCTGGCTACACCTTC; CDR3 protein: CASSLQGASGYTF
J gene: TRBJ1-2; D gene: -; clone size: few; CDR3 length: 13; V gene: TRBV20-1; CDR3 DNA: TGCAGTGCTGGTGAGGCGGGCGGGACGGGCTACACCTTC; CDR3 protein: CSAGEAGGTGYTF
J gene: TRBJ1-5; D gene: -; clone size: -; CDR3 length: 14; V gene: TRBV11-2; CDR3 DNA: TGTGCCAGCAGCGAAAAACATAGCAATCAGCCCCAGCATTTT; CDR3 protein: CASSEKHSNQPQHF
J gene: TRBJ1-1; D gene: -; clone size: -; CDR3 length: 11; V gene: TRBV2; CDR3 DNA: TGTGCCAGCAGTCGAGAGGGGGTAGCTTTCTTT; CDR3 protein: CASSREGVAFF
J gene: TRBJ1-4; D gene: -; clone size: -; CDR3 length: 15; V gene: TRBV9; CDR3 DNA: TGTGCCAGCAGCGTAGAAGGATTAGGGGTTGAAAAACTGTTTTTT; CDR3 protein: CASSVEGLGVEKLFF
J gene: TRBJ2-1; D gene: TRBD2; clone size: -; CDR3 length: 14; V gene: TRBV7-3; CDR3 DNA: TGTGCCAGCAGCTCCGTAGCGGGAGGGCCAGGGCAGTTCTTC; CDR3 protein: CASSSVAGGPGQFF
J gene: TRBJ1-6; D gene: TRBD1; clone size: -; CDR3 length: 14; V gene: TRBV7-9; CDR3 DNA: TGTGCCAGCAGCTTCCGGGACAGGGTCTCACCCCTCCACTTT; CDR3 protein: CASSFRDRVSPLHF
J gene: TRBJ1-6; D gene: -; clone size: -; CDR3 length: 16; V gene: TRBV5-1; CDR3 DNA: TGCGCCAGCAGCTCTCGGGGGACTGGTGGTAATTCACCCCTCCACTTT; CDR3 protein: CASSSRGTGGNSPLHF
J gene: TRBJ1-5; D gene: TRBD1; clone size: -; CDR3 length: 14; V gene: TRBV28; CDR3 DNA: TGTGCCAGCAGTACGGACAGGGTGGGGCAGCCCCAGCATTTT; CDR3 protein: CASSTDRVGQPQHF
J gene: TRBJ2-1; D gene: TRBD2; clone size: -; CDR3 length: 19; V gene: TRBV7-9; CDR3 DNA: TGTGCCAGCAGCTTAGAAGGGACTAGCGGGAGGGCGAAGGGCGATGAGCAGTTCTTC; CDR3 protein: CASSLEGTSGRAKGDEQFF
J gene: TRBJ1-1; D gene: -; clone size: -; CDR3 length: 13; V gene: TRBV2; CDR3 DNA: TGTGCCAGCATAGAGACAGAGAACACTGAAGCTTTCTTT; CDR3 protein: CASIETENTEAFF
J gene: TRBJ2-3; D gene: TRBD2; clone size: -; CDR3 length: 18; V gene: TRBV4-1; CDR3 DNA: TGCGCCAGCAGCCGAACCTTTTACGGCGGGAGGGATACAGATACGCAGTATTTT; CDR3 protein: CASSRTFYGGRDTDTQYF
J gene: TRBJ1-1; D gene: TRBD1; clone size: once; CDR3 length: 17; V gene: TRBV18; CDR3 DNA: TGTGCCAGCTCACCACGGATTGTGACAGGGGGGGACACTGAAGCTTTCTTT; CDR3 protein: CASSPRIVTGGDTEAFF
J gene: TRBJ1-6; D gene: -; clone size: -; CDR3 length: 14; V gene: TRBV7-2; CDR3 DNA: TGTGCCAGCAGCTTACTGGCGGAGAATTCACCCCTCCACTTT; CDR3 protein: CASSLLAENSPLHF
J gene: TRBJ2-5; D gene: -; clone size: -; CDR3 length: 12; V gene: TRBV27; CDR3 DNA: TGTGCCAGCAGTTCTACCGGGGGGACCCAGTACTTC; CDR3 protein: CASSSTGGTQYF
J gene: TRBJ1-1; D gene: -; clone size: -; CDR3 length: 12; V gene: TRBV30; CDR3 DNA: TGTGCCTGGAGTGTACGGTACACTGAAGCTTTCTTT; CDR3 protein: CAWSVRYTEAFF
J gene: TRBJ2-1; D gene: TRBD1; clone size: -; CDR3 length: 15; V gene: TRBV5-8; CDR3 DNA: TGTGCCAGCAGACGGACAGGGGCACACTACAATGAGCAGTTCTTC; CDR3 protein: CASRRTGAHYNEQFF
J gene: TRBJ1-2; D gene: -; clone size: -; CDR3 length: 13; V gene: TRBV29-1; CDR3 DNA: TGCAGCGTTTCCGTGGGAGGGACCTATGGCTACACCTTC; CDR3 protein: CSVSVGGTYGYTF
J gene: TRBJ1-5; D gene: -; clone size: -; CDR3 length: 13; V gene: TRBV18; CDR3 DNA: TGTGCCAGCTCACCCGGGGAGAATCAGCCCCAGCATTTT; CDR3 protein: CASSPGENQPQHF
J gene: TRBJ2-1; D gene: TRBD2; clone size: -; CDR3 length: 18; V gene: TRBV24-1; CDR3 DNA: TGTGCCACCAGTGTAGCCAGCGGGAGGACCAGCTCCTACAATGAGCAGTTCTTC; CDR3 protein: CATSVASGRTSSYNEQFF
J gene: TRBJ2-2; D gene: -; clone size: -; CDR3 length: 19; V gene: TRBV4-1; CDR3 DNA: TGCGCCAGCAGCCAAGATCGGGACATCCAGGGGAGGAACACCGGGGAGCTGTTTTTT; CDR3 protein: CASSQDRDIQGRNTGELFF
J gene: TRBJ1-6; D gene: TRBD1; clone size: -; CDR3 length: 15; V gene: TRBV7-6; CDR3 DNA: TGTGCCAGCAGCTTACGTCCGACAGGGAGTTCACCCCTCCACTTT; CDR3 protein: CASSLRPTGSSPLHF
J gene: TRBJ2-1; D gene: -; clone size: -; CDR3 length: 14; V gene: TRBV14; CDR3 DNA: TGTGCCAGCAGCCAAATAGGTTTGCGGGATCGGCAGTTCTTC; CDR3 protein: CASSQIGLRDRQFF
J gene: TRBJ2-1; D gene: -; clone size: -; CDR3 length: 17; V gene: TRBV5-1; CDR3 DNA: TGCGCCAGCAGCTACTACACAGGGCGGGCGAGTTACAATGAGCAGTTCTTC; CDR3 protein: CASSYYTGRASYNEQFF
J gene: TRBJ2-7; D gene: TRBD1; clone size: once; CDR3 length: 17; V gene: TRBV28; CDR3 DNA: TGTGCCAGCAGTCGCCGGGACAGGGAAGCGCAGACCTACGAGCAGTACTTC; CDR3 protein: CASSRRDREAQTYEQYF
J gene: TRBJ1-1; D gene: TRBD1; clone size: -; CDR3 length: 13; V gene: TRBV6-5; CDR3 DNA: TGTGCCAGCAGCCCGGGACAGCCCACTGAAGCTTTCTTT; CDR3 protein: CASSPGQPTEAFF
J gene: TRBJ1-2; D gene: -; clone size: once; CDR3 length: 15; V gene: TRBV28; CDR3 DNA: TGTGCCAGCAGTTTAGGGCCAGGGCTTAACTATGGCTACACCTTC; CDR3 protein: CASSLGPGLNYGYTF
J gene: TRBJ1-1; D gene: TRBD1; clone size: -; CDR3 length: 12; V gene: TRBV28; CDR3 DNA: TGTGCCAGTACAGGGGGAGAGACTGAAGCTTTCTTT; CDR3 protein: CASTGGETEAFF
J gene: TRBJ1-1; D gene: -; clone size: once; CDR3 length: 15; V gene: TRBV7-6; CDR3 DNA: TGTGCCAGCAGCTCGTTAGGTTCAGGAAACACTGAAGCTTTCTTT; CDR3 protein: CASSSLGSGNTEAFF
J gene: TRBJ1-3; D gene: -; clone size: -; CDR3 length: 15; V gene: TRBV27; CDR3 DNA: TGTGCCAGCAGTCCCTGGGGCAGGGAAGGAAACACCATATATTTT; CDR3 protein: CASSPWGREGNTIYF
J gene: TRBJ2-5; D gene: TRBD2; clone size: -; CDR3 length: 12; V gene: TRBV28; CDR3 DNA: TGTGCCAGCAGTTCGGGAGGAGAGACCCAGTACTTC; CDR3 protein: CASSSGGETQYF
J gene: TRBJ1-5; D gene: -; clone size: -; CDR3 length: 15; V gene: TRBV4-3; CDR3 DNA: TGCGCCAGCAGCCGTAACAGGGCGGGCAATCAGCCCCAGCATTTT; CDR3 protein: CASSRNRAGNQPQHF
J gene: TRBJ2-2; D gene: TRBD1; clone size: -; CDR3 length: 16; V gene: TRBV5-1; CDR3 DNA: TGCGCCAGCAGCCCCGGGACAGTACGGGGCACCGGGGAGCTGTTTTTT; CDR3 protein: CASSPGTVRGTGELFF